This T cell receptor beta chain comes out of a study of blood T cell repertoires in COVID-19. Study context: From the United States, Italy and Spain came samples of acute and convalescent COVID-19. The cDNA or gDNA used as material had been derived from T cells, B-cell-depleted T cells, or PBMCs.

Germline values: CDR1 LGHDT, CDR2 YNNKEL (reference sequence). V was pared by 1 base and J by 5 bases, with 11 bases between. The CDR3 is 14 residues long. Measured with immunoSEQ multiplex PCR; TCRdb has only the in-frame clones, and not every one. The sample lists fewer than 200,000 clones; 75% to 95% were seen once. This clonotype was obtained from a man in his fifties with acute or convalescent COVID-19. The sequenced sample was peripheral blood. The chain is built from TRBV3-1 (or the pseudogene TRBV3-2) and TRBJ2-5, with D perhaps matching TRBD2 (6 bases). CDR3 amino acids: CASSQALGGETQYF. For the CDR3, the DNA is TGTGCCAGCAGCCAAGCGCTGGGAGGCGAGACCCAGTACTTC.